This T cell receptor (beta chain) was sequenced in a study of graft-versus-host responses after intestinal transplantation (dated by TCRdb to the early 2020s). Describing the broader study: The transplants that recipients received were multivisceral, liver-intestinal, or isolated intestinal. Alloreactive clones were identified by sequencing pre-transplant mixed lymphocyte reaction products and comparing them with unstimulated pre-transplant donor and recipient T cells. The cohort enrolled 24 intestinal transplant recipients, one of whom was a retransplant, and a few patients without pretransplant specimens were excluded. Donor T cell macrochimerism was defined as a peak of at least 4% donor T cells among recipient peripheral blood mononuclear cells. Every recipient was given anti-thymocyte globulin induction, then maintenance tacrolimus and steroids for roughly 3 years. Instead of going to the commercial service, samples from a few later patients were sequenced in-house on an Illumina MiSeq and processed with MiXCR. After intestinal transplantation, graft-versus-host and host-versus-graft alloreactive T cell clones were followed in the graft, circulation and bone marrow using bulk TCR-beta CDR3 sequencing. What the study reported, not specific to this receptor: High GvH to HvG T cell clonal ratios were observed in the allografts of patients with donor T cell macrochimerism. GvH clones were found in recipient bone marrow, and some of the GvH clones appeared earlier in ileal mucosa or blood, which is consistent with an intestinal mucosal origin. The conclusions were limited by the relatively low number and heterogeneity of the intestinal transplant patients. Peak levels of circulating GvH clones were associated with declines in HvG clones early after transplant.

The library was generated by the immunoSEQ multiplex PCR assay. High-throughput TCR-beta CDR3 sequencing of genomic DNA from most patients was performed by Adaptive Biotechnologies. In the original analysis: Adaptive's ImmunoSEQ software was the source of the TCR sequencing data for around 20 patients, while a few other patients were processed with MiXCR and VDJtools. CDR3 nucleotide sequences shared between donor and recipient were removed because the origin of such sequences could not be assigned. To count as alloreactive, a clone needed at least 2-fold expansion over unstimulated cells and a minimum CFSE-low frequency of 0.002% (template counts) or 0.001% (read counts). Clones detected in sequenced pre-transplant spleen, lymph node, or MLR CFSE-low populations of the donor or recipient were defined as mappable. Cumulative frequency of alloreactive clones was calculated as a percentage of all sequences weighted by copy number. What TCRdb holds here is the immuneACCESS table cut down to in-frame rearrangements. Part of the clones is not present; checked against another copy, under half of the missing clones reflect an unresolved V gene, and the others are unexplained. Clonal size and the V and J genes are those of that table, whereas D and trimming came from the DNA. Recorded for this sample are 15,000 to 20,000 clones; approximately 80% of them occurred a single time. About 20% of the sample lies in the top ten.

With regard to this clone: Its antigen target is currently unknown. The sample holds no much larger clone one base away, and base qualities are not on file.

CDR1 and CDR2 are read off the germline V gene as SGDLS and YYNGEE. Trimming removed 0 bases from V and 0 bases from J, leaving 13 bases between the germline ends. The CDR3 measures 16 amino acids from cysteine to phenylalanine. The entry retains the CDR3 DNA only, 48 bases that are in frame from base 1. To isolate intraepithelial and lamina propria lymphocytes from graft specimens, dithiothreitol, EDTA incubations and collagenase D digestion were used. Bulk TCR-beta sequencing was performed on serial intestinal graft biopsy specimens collected as late as 600 days after transplant. Material: ileum tissue, obtained approximately 97 days after intestinal transplant. The sequence joins TRBV9 to TRBJ2-7; the D gene is possibly TRBD1 or TRBD2, each agreeing over 5 bases. This sequence originates from a human patient who received an intestinal transplant, so some T cells may come from the graft donor. The CDR3 region reads CASSVVWDASSYEQYF. The DNA sequence follows: TGTGCCAGCAGCGTAGTCTGGGACGCAAGCTCCTACGAGCAGTACTTC.